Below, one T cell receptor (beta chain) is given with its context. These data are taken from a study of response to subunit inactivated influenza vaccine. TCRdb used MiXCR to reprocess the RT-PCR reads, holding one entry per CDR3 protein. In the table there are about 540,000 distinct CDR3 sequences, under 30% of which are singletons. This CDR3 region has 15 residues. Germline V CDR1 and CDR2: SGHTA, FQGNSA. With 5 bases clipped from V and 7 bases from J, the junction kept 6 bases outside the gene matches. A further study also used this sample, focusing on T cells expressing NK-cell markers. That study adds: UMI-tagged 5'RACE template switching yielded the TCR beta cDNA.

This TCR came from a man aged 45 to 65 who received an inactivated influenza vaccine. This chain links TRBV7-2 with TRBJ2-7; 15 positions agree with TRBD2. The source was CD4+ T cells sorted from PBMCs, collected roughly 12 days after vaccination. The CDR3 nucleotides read TGTGCCAGCAGCACGCGGACTAGCGGGAGGGGTGAGCAGTACTTC. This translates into CASSTRTSGRGEQYF.